Below, one T cell receptor (beta chain) is given with its context. This record belongs to a study of blood T cell repertoires in COVID-19. For the study at large: PBMCs, B-cell-depleted T cells, or T cells provided the cDNA or gDNA that made up the material.

The repertoire was sequenced with immunoSEQ multiplex PCR; TCRdb's copy has only in-frame clones and lacks some. Seen here are some 500,000 clones, approximately 87% observed once, and the top ten hold about 1.7%. The germline V gene encodes CDR1 LNHDA and CDR2 SQIVND (reference sequence). The CDR3 consists of 16 residues. After removal of 8 bases from V and 0 bases from J, the junction contained 11 bases not matched to a gene. Individuals aged about 18 to 95 years were recruited from some 26 US areas. Participants reported their clinical history, and cohort assignment relied on those reports. The rearrangement uses TRBV19 and TRBJ2-3; 7 nucleotides align to TRBD2. Sample: PBMCs or T cells enriched from blood (not recorded which). The receptor's source is a woman aged 40 to 50 who had recovered from COVID-19. Here the CDR3 reads CASAFAGALSTDTQYF. CDR3 DNA sequence: TGTGCCAGTGCCTTTGCGGGAGCTCTGAGCACAGATACGCAGTATTTT.